A selection of T cell receptor beta chains follows, all from one sample in a study of CD8+ T cells in alopecia areata. Profiling relied on immunoSEQ multiplex PCR, and the TCRdb table lists in-frame clones only, not all of them. This table has 140,000 to 150,000 clones, more than 40% appearing once. Sequencing used CD4+ T cells sorted from blood. The receptors come from a human donor with alopecia areata. CDR3s include the opening cysteine and the closing phenylalanine or tryptophan. The order of the fields is CDR3 DNA, CDR3 protein, CDR3 length, V gene, D gene, clone size, J gene. D genes are given only for firm matches. Size values are once, few and many counts, or a class for expanded clones, and some rows have none.

TGCGCCAGCAGCCCGGACCCGGGAGGGCCGGTGAATGAGCAGTTCTTC,CASSPDPGGPVNEQFF,16,TRBV5-1,TRBD2,.,TRBJ2-1
TGTGCCAGCTCGCCGACTAGCGGAGACAATGAGCAGTTCTTC,CASSPTSGDNEQFF,14,TRBV18,TRBD2,.,TRBJ2-1
TGTGCCAGCAGCTCGGGTAGGACGGACCCTCATCAAGAGACCCAGTACTTC,CASSSGRTDPHQETQYF,17,TRBV7-6,.,once,TRBJ2-5
TGCGCCAGCAGCTTGGGACCGCATGAAAAACTGTTTTTT,CASSLGPHEKLFF,13,TRBV5-1,.,.,TRBJ1-4
TGTGCCAGCAGTTTAACGCTGAACACTGAAGCTTTCTTT,CASSLTLNTEAFF,13,TRBV27,.,.,TRBJ1-1
TGTGCCAGCAGTGTCAAAATAGGGGATGGCTACACCTTC,CASSVKIGDGYTF,13,TRBV2,.,.,TRBJ1-2
TGTGCCAGCAGCTTAGCGGTCAGTTCCTCCTATGGCTACACCTTC,CASSLAVSSSYGYTF,15,TRBV7-9,.,few,TRBJ1-2
TGTGCCAGCTCACCGCAGGGAAGCAATCAGCCCCAGCATTTT,CASSPQGSNQPQHF,14,TRBV18,.,.,TRBJ1-5
TGTGCCAGCAGCCAAGCTCTAGCGGGAAACACAGATACGCAGTATTTT,CASSQALAGNTDTQYF,16,TRBV4-2,TRBD2,.,TRBJ2-3
TGTGCCAGCAGTTTAGTATACAACACTGAAGCTTTCTTT,CASSLVYNTEAFF,13,TRBV27,.,.,TRBJ1-1
TGCGCCAGCAGCCAAGAGGAGGGCCTAGTCGACGGGGAGCTGTTTTTT,CASSQEEGLVDGELFF,16,TRBV4-1,.,.,TRBJ2-2
TGTGCCAGCAGCTTCGGCCTCTCCTACGAGCAGTACTTC,CASSFGLSYEQYF,13,TRBV11-2,.,.,TRBJ2-7
TGTGCCTGGAGTATTGGACTGGCTAATGAAAAACTGTTTTTT,CAWSIGLANEKLFF,14,TRBV30,.,once,TRBJ1-4
TGTGCCAGCAGTTACGACAGGAAAGGGCGTAGCGAGCAGTACTTC,CASSYDRKGRSEQYF,15,TRBV6-5,.,.,TRBJ2-7
TGTGCCAGCAGTTTTGGGGAGGGACGGGTATATGGCTACACCTTC,CASSFGEGRVYGYTF,15,TRBV27,.,.,TRBJ1-2
TGTGCCAGCTCACCACCGGTGGGATCCGAGCAGTACTTC,CASSPPVGSEQYF,13,TRBV18,.,.,TRBJ2-7
TGTGCCAGCAGCTTAGATGAGTTGGATACGCAGTATTTT,CASSLDELDTQYF,13,TRBV7-9,.,few,TRBJ2-3
TGTGCCAGCAGTAACAGGGCACGCACAGATACGCAGTATTTT,CASSNRARTDTQYF,14,TRBV6-1,.,.,TRBJ2-3
TGTGCCAGCAGCCCGGGACAGGGGTATTCCGAGCAGTACTTC,CASSPGQGYSEQYF,14,TRBV7-3,TRBD1,.,TRBJ2-7
TGTGCCAGCAGTAGCCGGGCCTCCGGTTTTGCAGCTTTCTTT,CASSSRASGFAAFF,14,TRBV6-6,.,.,TRBJ1-1
TGTGCCAGCAGTCGGGATAACTCTGGGGCCAACGTCCTGACTTTC,CASSRDNSGANVLTF,15,TRBV2,.,.,TRBJ2-6
TGCAGCGTGGATGGACAGGGGTCGGACACCATATATTTT,CSVDGQGSDTIYF,13,TRBV29-1,TRBD1,.,TRBJ1-3
TGCAGCGTTGAATCGGGAAATGAGCAGTTCTTC,CSVESGNEQFF,11,TRBV29-1,.,.,TRBJ2-1
TGTGCCAGCAGAGACGGGGTTTGGCGGATCACAGATACGCAGTATTTT,CASRDGVWRITDTQYF,16,TRBV25-1,.,.,TRBJ2-3
TGTGCCTGGACCTTAGCGGGAGTCCCGACAGATACGCAGTATTTT,CAWTLAGVPTDTQYF,15,TRBV30,TRBD2,.,TRBJ2-3
TGCAGCGTTGCCCCTGGTTTCTTT,CSVAPGFF,8,TRBV29-1,.,.,TRBJ1-1
TGTGCCAGCAGCTTAACCCTTGGAAACACAGATACGCAGTATTTT,CASSLTLGNTDTQYF,15,TRBV7-3,.,.,TRBJ2-3
TGTGCCAGCAGTGTCAGGGAGGGCCCGAACGAGCAGTACTTC,CASSVREGPNEQYF,14,TRBV6-1,TRBD2,.,TRBJ2-7